This T cell receptor (beta chain) derives from a study of Graves' ophthalmopathy and Graves' hyperthyroidism. The CDR3 runs to 14 residues. Trimming took 8 bases from V and 7 from J; bases not matched to a gene: 10. Germline-derived CDR1 and CDR2 are SNHLY and FYNNEI. This clonotype was observed at least ten times. Eligible hyperthyroidism cases comprised new diagnoses of under 2 months' duration in individuals aged 18 to 65. Scientists amplified the TCR beta CDR3 regions from RNA transcripts. The workflow started with a first-round RT-PCR run with HTBI primers and then moved on to a second-round multiplex PCR. TCRdb re-analysed the multiplex PCR reads in MiXCR, keeping a single row per CDR3 protein. The sample has 500,000 to 700,000 distinct CDR3 sequences, just under 40% seen once.

The specimen was peripheral blood or thyroid tissue (not recorded which). The receptor's source is an adult man with Graves' hyperthyroidism. The rearrangement links TRBV2 to TRBJ2-2, with 7 bases fitting TRBD1. The CDR3 spells CASQTTGLIGELFF. In DNA, the CDR3 is TGTGCCAGCCAGACGACAGGGTTGATCGGGGAGCTGTTTTTT.